One and the same sample provided the 11 T cell receptor beta chains below, sequenced in a study of post-analysis software for immune sequencing data. For these TCRs, the target antigens are not known. Each TCR beta cDNA library carried unique molecular identifiers. One entry per CDR3 protein results from TCRdb running MiXCR on the PCR reads. Among about 260,000 distinct CDR3 sequences listed, about 38% were seen once. Points from the study as a whole: Four or five TRBV segments, including TRBV5-6, TRBV5-1 and TRBV20-1, were more frequent in patients than controls.

Specimen: blood. Receptor source: a girl aged 5-17 years with multiple sclerosis.

The chain is built from TRBV6-1 and TRBJ1-1; no clear D. Germline V CDR1 and CDR2: MNHNS, SASEGT. CDR3 length: 15 amino acids. V was trimmed by 2 bases and J by 0 bases, leaving 10 bases between them. CDR3 DNA: TGTGCCAGCAGTGAATGGGTTACGTTGAACACTGAAGCTTTCTTT. The encoded protein is CASSEWVTLNTEAFF.

J is TRBJ1-2 and V is TRBV25-1; 9 bases are a match to TRBD1. In germline, CDR1 is MGHDK, CDR2 SYGVNS. V gave up 8 bases and J gave up 6 bases; unmatched junction bases: 13. The CDR3 runs to 15 residues. CDR3: CASGPRTGAKNGYTF. The CDR3 DNA reads as TGTGCCAGCGGGCCCCGGACAGGGGCTAAAAATGGCTACACCTTC.

A remark on this clonotype: This likely comes from a read error, as the CDR3 has no conserved phenylalanine or tryptophan at its end. The DNA is left out, because the CDR3 cannot be placed on it with certainty; the CDR3 is given as TCRdb lists it. J is TRBJ2-5 and V is TRBV12-3 or TRBV12-4; the D segment call TRBD2 is taken from the table without a DNA check. The CDR3 is 16 amino acids in total, end residues counted. CDR3 residues: CASSPLGGGRGYTFGS.

The CDR3 DNA reads TGTGCCAGTAACCGACAGGGAGGCACTGAAGCTTTCTTT. Translated, it gives CASNRQGGTEAFF. The chain employs TRBV19 and TRBJ1-1; TRBD1 matches at 7 bases. The CDR3 has 13 amino acids. Germline V lookup: CDR1 LNHDA, CDR2 SQIVND (reference sequence). The J segment lost 4 bases and the V segment lost 7 bases, leaving 6 bases of the junction unmatched.

This clonotype showed up just a few times. V and J are TRBV6-6 and TRBJ1-1; tentatively, D is TRBD1 (6 bases). The V end lost 8 bases, the J end lost 1 base, and 8 bases lay between the germline ends. There are 12 residues in the CDR3. CDR1 is MNHNY, CDR2 SVGAGI, per germline (reference sequence). The CDR3 nucleotides are TGTGCCAGCGGGACAACGAACACTGAAGCTTTCTTT. This codes for CASGTTNTEAFF.

V and J are TRBV12-3 or TRBV12-4 and TRBJ2-5; D might be TRBD1 or TRBD2, each matching 5 bases. CDR3 length: 18 residues. Trimming removed 6 bases at V and 4 bases at J, with 27 bases between. The CDR3 is CASSPPVGGRGYLETQYF. The CDR3 DNA follows: TGTGCCAGCAGCCCACCCGTAGGAGGAAGGGGATACTTAGAGACCCAGTACTTC.

The rearrangement uses TRBV5-6 and TRBJ2-5, with unresolved D. The DNA end lines up better with TRBJ2-7; the J call may be wrong. The CDR3 is 13 residues long. Germline-derived CDR1 and CDR2 are SGHDT and YYEEEE. The CDR3 nucleotides are TGTGCCAGCAGCTTGGGGTACTACAACGAGCAGTACTTC. This codes for CASSLGYYNEQYF.

This clonotype was observed at least ten times. The genes are TRBV20-1 and TRBJ2-3, with no clear D. The V end was cut by 5 bases, the J end by 6 bases, with 9 bases between. Germline CDR1 is DFQATT and CDR2 is SNEGSKA (reference sequence). The CDR3 totals 11 residues. CDR3 protein: CSAPPRDTQYF. The CDR3 nucleotides are TGCAGTGCTCCCCCGAGGGATACGCAGTATTTT.

The chain uses TRBV28 and TRBJ2-7; 9 bases line up with TRBD2. CDR1 MDHEN and CDR2 SYDVKM come from the germline V gene. The CDR3 is 15 residues long. V shed 2 bases, J shed 5 bases, and the junction held 7 bases outside the gene matches. The CDR3 spells CASSLEGLAINEQYF. The CDR3 DNA reads as TGTGCCAGCAGTTTAGAGGGACTAGCAATAAACGAGCAGTACTTC.

This clonotype was seen only a few times. This may be a read error: a much more frequent sequence differs by one nucleotide. The rearrangement joins TRBV4-1 to TRBJ1-2; D remains ambiguous. V was pared by 8 bases and J by 6 bases, with 25 bases between. This CDR3 has 16 residues. Germline lookup yields CDR1 MGHRA and CDR2 YSYEKL. CDR3 DNA sequence: TGCGCCAGCTCTTCCGAACCTGGGGAATATCGCGATGGCTACACCTTC. Its translation: CASSSEPGEYRDGYTF.

A remark on this clonotype: A much more abundant neighbour one base away suggests this may be a read error. DNA of the CDR3: TGCAGCGTCAGGAAAACGAGCACAGATACGAAGTATTTT. Amino acid sequence: CSVRKTSTDTKYF. V is TRBV29-1 and J is TRBJ2-3, with D unresolved. The CDR3 contains 13 residues. Looked up from germline, CDR1 is SQVTM and CDR2 is ANQGSEA.